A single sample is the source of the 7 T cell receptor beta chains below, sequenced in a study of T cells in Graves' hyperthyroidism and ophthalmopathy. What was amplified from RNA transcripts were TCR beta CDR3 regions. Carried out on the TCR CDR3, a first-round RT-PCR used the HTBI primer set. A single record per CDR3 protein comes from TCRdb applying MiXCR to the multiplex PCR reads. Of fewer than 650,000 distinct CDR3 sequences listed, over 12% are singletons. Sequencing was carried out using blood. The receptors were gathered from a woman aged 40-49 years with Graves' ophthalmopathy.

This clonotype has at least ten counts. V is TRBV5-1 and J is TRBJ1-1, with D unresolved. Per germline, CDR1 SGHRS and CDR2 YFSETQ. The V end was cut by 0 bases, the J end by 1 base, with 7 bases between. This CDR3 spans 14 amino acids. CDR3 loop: CASSLAGQNTEAFF. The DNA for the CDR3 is TGCGCCAGCAGCTTGGCAGGTCAGAACACTGAAGCTTTCTTT.

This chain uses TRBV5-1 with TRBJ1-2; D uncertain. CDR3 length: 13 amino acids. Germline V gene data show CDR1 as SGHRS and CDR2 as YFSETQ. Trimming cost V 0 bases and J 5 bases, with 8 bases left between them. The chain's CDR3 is CASSLEQEYGYTF. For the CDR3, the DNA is TGCGCCAGCAGCTTGGAGCAGGAATATGGCTACACCTTC.

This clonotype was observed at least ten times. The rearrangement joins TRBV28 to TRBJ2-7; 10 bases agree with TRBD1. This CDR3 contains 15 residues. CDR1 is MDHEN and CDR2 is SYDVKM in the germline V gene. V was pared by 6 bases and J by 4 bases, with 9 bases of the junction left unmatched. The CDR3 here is CASSPSGQGKYEQYF. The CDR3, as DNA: TGTGCCAGCAGCCCCTCGGGACAGGGGAAGTACGAGCAGTACTTC.

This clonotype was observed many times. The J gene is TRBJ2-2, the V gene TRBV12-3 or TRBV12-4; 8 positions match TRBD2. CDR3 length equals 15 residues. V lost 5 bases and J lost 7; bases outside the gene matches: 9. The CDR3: CASSIEREWSGELFF. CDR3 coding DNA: TGTGCCAGCAGTATTGAGCGGGAGTGGAGCGGGGAGCTGTTTTTT.

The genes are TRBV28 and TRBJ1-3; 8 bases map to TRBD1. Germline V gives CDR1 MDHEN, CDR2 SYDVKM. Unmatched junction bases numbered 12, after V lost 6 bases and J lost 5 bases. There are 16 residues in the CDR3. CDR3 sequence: CASSSRRDRTRNTIYF. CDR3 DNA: TGTGCCAGCAGCTCCCGCCGGGACAGGACTAGAAACACCATATATTTT.

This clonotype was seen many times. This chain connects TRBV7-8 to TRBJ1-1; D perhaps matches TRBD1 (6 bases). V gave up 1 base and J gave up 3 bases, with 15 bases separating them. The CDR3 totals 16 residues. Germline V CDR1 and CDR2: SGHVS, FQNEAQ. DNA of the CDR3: TGTGCCAGCAGCTTAGAGGAACAGGGTGGGTACACTGAAGCTTTCTTT. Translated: CASSLEEQGGYTEAFF.

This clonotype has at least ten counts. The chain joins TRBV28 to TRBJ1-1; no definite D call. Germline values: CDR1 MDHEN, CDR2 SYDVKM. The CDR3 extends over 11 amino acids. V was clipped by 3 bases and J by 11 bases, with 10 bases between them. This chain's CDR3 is CASSFSTLAFF. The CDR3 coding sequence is TGTGCCAGCAGTTTTAGTACCTTGGCTTTCTTT.